This T cell receptor beta chain came from a study of T cell responses to AZD1222 COVID-19 vaccine. Study-level findings and limits: Spike-specific TCR breadth and depth went up after people got two AZD1222 doses. Reports indicate that nearly half of spike-specific TCRs are directed at unmutated variant regions. There were mostly white British donors and more females than males, and clonal diversity was possibly underestimated.

This clone came up once. Its antigen is not known. TCRdb's table, derived via immunoSEQ multiplex PCR, lists solely in-frame clones and lacks some. The sample includes more than 75,000 clones, roughly nine tenths of them seen just once. V lost 5 bases, J lost 4 bases, and 10 bases stayed unmatched. CDR3 length: 15 residues. Germline-derived CDR1 and CDR2 are MDHEN and SYDVKM. The sequence was obtained from an adult in good health. The V gene is TRBV28, the J gene TRBJ1-1, with 7 bases lining up with TRBD1. Sequenced material: peripheral blood, taken on day 0 of AZD1222 vaccination. Written as DNA, the CDR3 is TGTGCCAGCAGTGCAGTACAGGGGTTGGGCACTGAAGCTTTCTTT. It is translated as CASSAVQGLGTEAFF.